A single sample is the source of the 30 T cell receptor beta chains below, sequenced in a study of radiotherapy plus CTLA-4 blockade in lung cancer. The data were produced by immunoSEQ multiplex PCR, yet TCRdb's version contains in-frame clones alone and is incomplete. Here the sample spans approximately 80,000 clones, around 74% being singletons. This specimen was peripheral blood, taken from a patient treated with radiotherapy plus ipilimumab. These receptors were taken from a human donor with non-small cell lung cancer whose response to radiotherapy plus ipilimumab could not be evaluated.

The rearrangement joins TRBV7-3 to TRBJ2-3; D might be TRBD2 (6 bases). Germline CDR1 and CDR2: SGHTA and FQGTGA. Trimming pared 5 bases from V and 4 bases from J, leaving 16 bases between. This CDR3 has 15 residues. The CDR3 DNA sequence: TGTGCCAGCAGCCGCGGGACGACTAGGCCAGATACGCAGTATTTT. It is translated as CASSRGTTRPDTQYF.

This rearrangement joins TRBV7-2 to TRBJ2-3; tentative D call: TRBD1 (6 bases). Per germline, CDR1 SGHTA and CDR2 FQGNSA. V was cut by 1 base and J by 0 bases, with 20 bases left in between. The CDR3 spans 19 residues. The CDR3 DNA is TGTGCCAGCAGCTTAGGTACTTGGGACAAGCTAATAAGCACAGATACGCAGTATTTT. Translated: CASSLGTWDKLISTDTQYF.

This clone was found many times. This rearrangement joins TRBV7-2 to TRBJ1-1; 8 bases map to TRBD1. CDR1 is SGHTA, CDR2 FQGNSA, per germline. This CDR3 region has 13 residues. V lost 1 base and J lost 8; bases outside the gene matches: 3. The CDR3 protein is CASSLDRDREAFF. CDR3 nucleotide sequence: TGTGCCAGCAGCTTAGACCGGGACAGGGAAGCTTTCTTT.

The chain is built from TRBV7-2 and TRBJ2-1, with TRBD2 matching 11 bases. The CDR3 has 16 residues. Germline CDR1 reads SGHTA; CDR2 reads FQGNSA. J was trimmed by 9 bases and V by 5 bases; bases with no gene match: 12. The CDR3 loop reads CASSLDSGRAGGEQFF. The CDR3 region has the DNA TGTGCCAGCAGCCTAGATAGCGGGAGGGCCGGGGGTGAGCAGTTCTTC.

The chain employs TRBV4-2 and TRBJ2-2; the match to TRBD2 covers 9 bases. Germline values: CDR1 LGHNA, CDR2 YNFKEQ. The CDR3 is 15 amino acids. V lost 3 bases to trimming and J lost 6 bases; unmatched junction nucleotides: 5. The CDR3 loop reads CASSQIVAGAGELFF. DNA of the CDR3: TGTGCCAGCAGCCAGATAGTAGCGGGAGCCGGGGAGCTGTTTTTT.

The chain has TRBV10-3 and TRBJ1-3, with 7 bases aligning to TRBD1. Trimming took 11 bases from V and 13 from J; bases not matched to a gene: 11. Germline loops: CDR1 ENHRY, CDR2 SYGVKD. The CDR3 covers 11 residues. CDR3 sequence reads: CAFGGGQNIYF. In DNA form, the CDR3 reads TGTGCCTTCGGTGGGGGACAGAATATATATTTT.

The chain carries TRBV9 and TRBJ2-1; maybe TRBD1 (6 bases). The V gene lost 0 bases and the J gene lost 4 bases, with 11 bases spanning the gap. The germline V gene encodes CDR1 SGDLS and CDR2 YYNGEE. This CDR3 is built from 15 residues. The CDR3 here is CASSVGQGNYNEQFF. CDR3 coding DNA: TGTGCCAGCAGCGTAGGGCAGGGGAATTACAATGAGCAGTTCTTC.

This rearrangement joins TRBV5-1 to TRBJ2-3; 9 bases line up with TRBD2. Germline V lookup: CDR1 SGHRS, CDR2 YFSETQ. With V trimmed by 1 base and J by 2 bases, 11 bases remained unmatched. The CDR3 contains 18 residues. This CDR3 is CASSLSLRAGGDTDTQYF. The CDR3 coding sequence is TGCGCCAGCAGCTTGAGTTTGCGAGCGGGAGGTGACACAGATACGCAGTATTTT.

The V and J genes are TRBV5-6 and TRBJ1-1; 7 bases line up with TRBD1. The CDR3 is 14 amino acids. CDR1 SGHDT and CDR2 YYEEEE come from the germline V gene. Trimming cost V 4 bases and J 3 bases; bases outside gene matches: 6. The CDR3 nucleotides are TGTGCCAGCAGCCCAGGACAGGTAGACACTGAAGCTTTCTTT. Residues: CASSPGQVDTEAFF.

A word on this clone: Compared with germline, one end of the junction differs, possibly owing to a read error. This chain joins TRBV6-1 and TRBJ1-4, with TRBD1 identical over 8 bases. The CDR3 is 14 residues long. Germline CDR1 and CDR2: MNHNS and SASEGT. The CDR3 region has the DNA TGTGCCGGCAGTGTGGCAGGGGGCAGTGAAAAACTGTTTTTT. Protein product: CAGSVAGGSEKLFF.

The chain recombines TRBV5-1 with TRBJ1-2; 10 bases agree with TRBD1. The CDR3 length is 15 residues. Germline CDR1 SGHRS, CDR2 YFSETQ. V trimming: 2 bases; J trimming: 4 bases; junction bases outside the gene matches: 5. In DNA form, the CDR3 reads TGCGCCAGCAGCTTAGACAGGGGGCTTAGCTATGGCTACACCTTC. This encodes CASSLDRGLSYGYTF.

This clone was counted only a few times. The junction and the germline gene differ at one end; a read error may be behind it. The gene calls are TRBV2 and TRBJ2-7; TRBD2 aligns across 11 bases. Germline V gene lookup returns CDR1 SNHLY and CDR2 FYNNEI. This CDR3 contains 17 residues. The CDR3 nucleotides are TGTGCCAGCAGCGAAGGTGGTAGCGGGAGGGGGAAGGACGAGCAGTACTTC. Protein: CASSEGGSGRGKDEQYF.

The chain recombines TRBV18 with TRBJ1-4, with TRBD1 matching 10 bases. The V and J ends lost 5 bases and 6 bases, in that order; junction bases with no gene match: 6. Germline V CDR1 and CDR2: KGHSH, LQKENI. The CDR3 is 15 amino acids. As DNA, the CDR3 is TGTGCCAGCTCAGGTGACAGGGGGCCGTATGAAAAACTGTTTTTT. Translated: CASSGDRGPYEKLFF.

The chain uses TRBV10-3 and TRBJ2-3; D may be TRBD1 (6 bases). Germline V lookup: CDR1 ENHRY, CDR2 SYGVKD. V was shortened by 6 bases and J by 7 bases, with 20 bases between the two germline ends. The CDR3 consists of 15 residues. CDR3 in DNA: TGTGCCATCAGCCCAGGGGTATCGGGTGTAAATACGCAGTATTTT. It specifies CAISPGVSGVNTQYF.

This chain links TRBV4-1 with TRBJ2-3; 12 bases fit TRBD2. Germline CDR1 reads MGHRA; CDR2 reads YSYEKL. With V trimmed by 4 bases and J by 1 base, 12 bases remained unmatched. The CDR3 length is 19 residues. CDR3 protein: CASSPASGRAGVGTDTQYF. The CDR3 nucleotides read TGCGCCAGCAGCCCCGCTAGCGGGAGGGCCGGGGTGGGCACAGATACGCAGTATTTT.

The rearrangement links TRBV10-1 to TRBJ2-7; 12 bases are a match to TRBD2. V lost 0 bases, J lost 5 bases, and 5 bases stayed unmatched. From germline, CDR1 is WNHNN and CDR2 SYGVQD (reference sequence). This CDR3 spans 16 amino acids. This CDR3 is CASSESTSGRRNEQYF. In DNA, the CDR3 is TGCGCCAGCAGTGAGTCGACTAGCGGGAGAAGGAACGAGCAGTACTTC.

J is TRBJ2-5 and V is TRBV2, with D perhaps TRBD2 (6 bases). Looked up from germline, CDR1 is SNHLY and CDR2 is FYNNEI. V was pared by 3 bases and J by 14 bases, with 16 bases between. This CDR3 comprises 12 residues. The CDR3 loop reads CASSEANRDFYF. The CDR3 coding sequence is TGTGCCAGCAGTGAGGCTAACCGGGACTTCTACTTC. The variable domain in full, completed from reference TRBV2 and TRBJ2-5, reads EPEVTQTPSHQVTQMGQEVILRCVPISNHLYFYWYRQILGQKVEFLVSFYNNEISEKSEIFDDQFSVERPDGSNFTLKIRSTKLEDSAMYFCASSEANRDFYFGPGTRLLVL.

The J gene is TRBJ2-2, the V gene TRBV28; a weak D match, TRBD2 (5 bases). Germline V CDR1 and CDR2: MDHEN, SYDVKM. Trimming took off 7 bases at V and 5 bases at J, with 26 bases between the two ends. CDR3 length equals 18 residues. CDR3 region: CASTLGVFVRRGTGELFF. CDR3 bases: TGTGCCAGCACCTTGGGAGTATTCGTGCGACGGGGTACCGGGGAGCTGTTTTTT.

This clone was detected only a few times. V gene TRBV29-1 combines with J gene TRBJ1-2; 9 bases fit TRBD1. The ends lost 7 bases at V and 6 bases at J; junction bases unmatched: 12. This CDR3 has 14 amino acids. CDR1 and CDR2 from the germline V gene are SQVTM and ANQGSEA. In nucleotides, the CDR3 is TGCAGCGCTCGGACAGGGGAGAGAGGTGATGGCTACACCTTC. This codes for CSARTGERGDGYTF.

For the CDR3, the DNA is TGCAGCGTTGAAGACAGCGGGGAAAACTATGGCTACACCTTC. It encodes CSVEDSGENYGYTF. The rearrangement uses TRBV29-1 and TRBJ1-2; D is unresolved. Germline V gene sequence: CDR1 SQVTM, CDR2 ANQGSEA. This CDR3 spans 14 amino acids. V lost 0 bases and J 2 bases, leaving 10 bases between the germline ends.

This chain joins TRBV5-1 and TRBJ2-1, with 16 bases fitting TRBD2. With 4 bases clipped from V and 10 bases from J, the junction kept 8 bases outside the gene matches. The CDR3 has 16 residues. Germline V gene data show CDR1 as SGHRS and CDR2 as YFSETQ. CDR3 bases: TGCGCCAGCAGCCGCGGGACTAGCGGGGGGGCCGGAGAGCAGTTCTTC. Translated, it gives CASSRGTSGGAGEQFF.

This clone was counted a few times. The rearrangement uses TRBV6-5 and TRBJ2-3; TRBD2 agrees at 8 bases. The J segment lost 6 bases and the V segment lost 4 bases, leaving 12 bases of the junction unmatched. The CDR3 is 16 amino acids. The germline V gene has CDR1 MNHEY and CDR2 SVGAGI. CDR3 coding DNA: TGTGCCAGCAGTTCGCGGGGGACTAGATTGAGTGATACGCAGTATTTT. Its protein is CASSSRGTRLSDTQYF.

This chain joins TRBV21-1 and TRBJ2-1; the table's D gene call, TRBD2, was not cross checked with the DNA. TRBV21-1 is deemed a pseudogene. This CDR3 contains 16 residues. The CDR3 here is CASSIYSGGSYNEQFF. In DNA form, the CDR3 reads TGTGCCAGCAGCATTTATAGCGGGGGATCCTACAATGAGCAGTTCTTC.

This clone was observed a handful of times. The V call is TRBV29-1, the J call TRBJ1-4; D might be TRBD1 (6 bases). The V end was cut by 4 bases, the J end by 7 bases, with 13 bases between. The length of the CDR3 is 13 residues. Germline CDR1 is SQVTM and CDR2 is ANQGSEA. The chain's CDR3 is CSVVTQGLEKLFF. The CDR3 nucleotides read TGCAGCGTTGTAACACAGGGCCTTGAAAAACTGTTTTTT.

This clone was detected once. The chain joins TRBV29-1 to TRBJ2-1; the match to TRBD1 covers 12 bases. The germline V gene has CDR1 SQVTM and CDR2 ANQGSEA. This CDR3 spans 13 amino acids. Unmatched junction bases numbered 3, after V lost 4 bases and J lost 8 bases. Here the CDR3 reads CSVAGTGGYEQFF. The CDR3 region has the DNA TGCAGCGTTGCCGGGACAGGGGGCTATGAGCAGTTCTTC.

This rearrangement joins TRBV7-9 to TRBJ2-3, with 7 bases matching TRBD1. This CDR3 has 14 residues. The V and J ends lost 5 bases and 6 bases, in that order; junction bases with no gene match: 8. Germline values: CDR1 SEHNR, CDR2 FQNEAQ (reference sequence). CDR3 in DNA: TGTGCCAGCAGCCCGGGACAGAACGGTGATACGCAGTATTTT. Protein product: CASSPGQNGDTQYF.

The chain combines TRBV9 with TRBJ2-2; 9 bases are a match to TRBD1. The CDR3 has 17 amino acids. The V gene's germline CDR1 is SGDLS and CDR2 YYNGEE. V was pared by 4 bases and J by 1 base, with 8 bases of the junction left unmatched. The CDR3 coding sequence is TGTGCCAGCAGCCCAAAATGGGGACAGGGGAACACCGGGGAGCTGTTTTTT. It yields the protein CASSPKWGQGNTGELFF.

The V and J genes are TRBV19 and TRBJ2-1; a possible D gene is TRBD1 (6 bases). The CDR3 runs to 14 residues. V was shortened by 8 bases and J by 7 bases, with 18 bases between the two germline ends. Germline CDR1 reads LNHDA; CDR2 reads SQIVND (reference sequence). CDR3 sequence reads: CASQQSNRVNEQFF. The CDR3, as DNA: TGTGCCAGTCAGCAATCCAACAGGGTAAATGAGCAGTTCTTC.

J is TRBJ2-7 and V is TRBV14; 10 bases line up with TRBD2. Germline lookup yields CDR1 SGHDN and CDR2 FVKESK. J lost 2 bases, V lost 4 bases, and 11 bases had no gene match. This CDR3 is built from 17 residues. DNA of the CDR3: TGTGCCAGCAGCCCGCGAACTAGCGGGGTATTGCCCTACGAGCAGTACTTC. Protein: CASSPRTSGVLPYEQYF.

This clone was seen a single time. The J gene is TRBJ1-6, the V gene TRBV5-6, with D maybe TRBD1 (5 bases). This CDR3 spans 14 amino acids. The V end lost 10 bases, the J end lost 4 bases, and 15 bases lay between the germline ends. CDR1 and CDR2 from the germline V gene are SGHDT and YYEEEE. CDR3 amino acids: CAGAIGTYNSPLHF. In DNA, the CDR3 is TGTGCCGGGGCCATTGGTACTTATAATTCACCCCTCCACTTT. Based on the CDR3 plus reference TRBV5-6 and TRBJ1-6, the full variable domain is DAGVTQSPTHLIKTRGQQVTLRCSPKSGHDTVSWYQQALGQGPQFIFQYYEEEERQRGNFPDRFSGHQFPNYSSELNVNALLLGDSALYLCAGAIGTYNSPLHFGNGTRLTVT.